The clone carrying this T cell receptor beta chain was observed many times. Its antigen is still unknown. Sample-barcoded 5' priming and a J-beta primer mix drove a second PCR of roughly 6 to 12 cycles. One entry per CDR3 protein results from TCRdb running MiXCR on the 5' RACE reads. The data contain some 930,000 distinct CDR3 sequences, 25% to 30% of them singletons. These data come from a study of blood T cells in healthy people across ages. Study results and caveats: Age brought a roughly linear fall in TCR beta diversity measured per million T cells.

The CDR3 consists of 16 residues. V dropped 4 bases and J dropped 2; count of bases not matched to a gene: 7. Germline V lookup: CDR1 MDHEN, CDR2 SYDVKM. These data are also associated with another study on T cells of mothers and their children.

The sequence was collected from a woman in her thirties or forties in good health. J is TRBJ1-2 and V is TRBV28; TRBD1 matches 10 bases. Sequencing was carried out using blood. The CDR3 region has the DNA TGTGCCAGCAGTTCCCCCCAGGGACAGGGGAACTATGGCTACACCTTC. It specifies CASSSPQGQGNYGYTF.